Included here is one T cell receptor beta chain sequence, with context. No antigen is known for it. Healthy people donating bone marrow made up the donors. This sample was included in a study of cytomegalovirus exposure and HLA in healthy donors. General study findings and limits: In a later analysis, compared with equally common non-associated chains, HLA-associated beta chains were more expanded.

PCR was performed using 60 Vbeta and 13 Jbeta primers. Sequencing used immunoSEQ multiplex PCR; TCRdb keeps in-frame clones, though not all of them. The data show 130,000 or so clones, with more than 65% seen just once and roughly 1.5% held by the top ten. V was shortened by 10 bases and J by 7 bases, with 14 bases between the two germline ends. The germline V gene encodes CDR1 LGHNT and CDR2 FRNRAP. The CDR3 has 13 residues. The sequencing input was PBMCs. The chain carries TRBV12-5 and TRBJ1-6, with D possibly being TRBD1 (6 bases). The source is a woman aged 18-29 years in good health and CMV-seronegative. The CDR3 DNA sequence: TGTGCTACAAGGGGGGGGCTAAATTCACCCCTCCACTTT. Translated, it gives CATRGGLNSPLHF.